The next 18 T cell receptor beta chains were all read from a single sample in a study of blood T cell repertoires in COVID-19. Generated by immunoSEQ multiplex PCR, the TCRdb table keeps only in-frame clones and is missing some. The sample has around 300,000 clones, roughly 90% seen once. The sequenced sample was peripheral blood. The receptors were sampled from a man between 18 and 35 years old with active or convalescent COVID-19.

The chain joins TRBV11-3 to TRBJ2-1, with TRBD1 identical over 7 bases. Germline V gives CDR1 SGHNT, CDR2 YENEEA. V gave up 5 bases and J gave up 4 bases; unmatched junction bases: 2. The CDR3 runs 13 residues. CDR3 amino acids: CASSPRGYNEQFF. CDR3 in DNA: TGTGCCAGCAGCCCCAGGGGGTACAATGAGCAGTTCTTC.

The chain has TRBV5-4 and TRBJ2-7, with a possible D match to TRBD1 (5 bases). CDR3 size: 14 residues. Germline CDR1 is SGHNT and CDR2 is YYREEE (reference sequence). V lost 8 bases and J lost 0, with 15 bases in between. The CDR3 DNA is TGTGCCAGTCACGTTGCAGGGTCCTCCTACGAGCAGTACTTC. It translates to CASHVAGSSYEQYF.

This chain connects TRBV9 to TRBJ1-5; D gene uncertain. The V and J ends lost 0 bases and 2 bases respectively, with 6 bases between them. The CDR3 length is 14 residues. Germline lookup yields CDR1 SGDLS and CDR2 YYNGEE. This chain's CDR3 is CASSVGVRNQPQHF. The CDR3 DNA reads as TGTGCCAGCAGCGTAGGAGTCCGCAATCAGCCCCAGCATTTT.

This chain links TRBV7-2 with TRBJ2-5, with 13 bases matching TRBD2. Germline-derived CDR1 and CDR2 are SGHTA and FQGNSA. The CDR3 contains 16 residues. With 2 bases clipped from V and 4 bases from J, the junction kept 4 bases outside the gene matches. This CDR3 reads CASSLSGLAGLETQYF. CDR3 DNA sequence: TGTGCCAGCAGCTTATCGGGACTAGCGGGATTAGAGACCCAGTACTTC.

Remarks on this clone: The same CDR3 arises from other DNA sequences in this sample as well. CDR3 residues: CASSPGLGSYNEQFF. The CDR3 coding sequence is TGCGCCAGCAGTCCGGGACTAGGCTCCTACAATGAGCAGTTCTTC. The chain carries TRBV4-1 and TRBJ2-1, with 8 bases that match TRBD2. This CDR3 is built from 15 residues. V lost 6 bases and J lost 0; bases outside the gene matches: 4. Germline lookup yields CDR1 MGHRA and CDR2 YSYEKL.

V and J are TRBV18 and TRBJ1-5; 12 bases line up with TRBD1. V was pared by 3 bases and J by 6 bases, with 9 bases of the junction left unmatched. The CDR3 totals 17 residues. Germline V gene sequence: CDR1 KGHSH, CDR2 LQKENI. CDR3 sequence: CASSPPGQGAKRQPQHF. The CDR3 DNA follows: TGTGCCAGCTCACCGCCGGGACAGGGGGCCAAGCGTCAGCCCCAGCATTTT. Complete variable domain (other parts from reference TRBV18 and TRBJ1-5): NAGVMQNPRHLVRRRGQEARLRCSPMKGHSHVYWYRQLPEEGLKFMVYLQKENIIDESGMPKERFSAEFPKEGPSILRIQQVVRGDSAAYFCASSPPGQGAKRQPQHFGDGTRLSIL.

The rearrangement joins TRBV6-5 to TRBJ2-2; D gene ambiguous. V was trimmed by 6 bases and J by 0 bases, leaving 5 bases between them. The CDR3 contains 13 residues. The V gene's germline CDR1 is MNHEY and CDR2 SVGAGI. The DNA for the CDR3 is TGTGCCAGCAGCCAGGCGAACACCGGGGAGCTGTTTTTT. Translated, it gives CASSQANTGELFF.

The chain links TRBV7-3 to TRBJ2-6, with D possibly being TRBD1 (5 bases). V lost 5 bases and J 0 bases, leaving 14 bases between the germline ends. This CDR3 has 17 amino acids. The germline CDR1 and CDR2 sequences are SGHTA and FQGTGA. CDR3 region: CASSPRGSSSGANVLTF. CDR3 DNA sequence: TGTGCCAGCAGCCCTAGGGGCAGCAGCTCTGGGGCCAACGTCCTGACTTTC. The full variable domain, with the rest looked up from reference TRBV7-3 and TRBJ2-6, is GAGVSQTPSNKVTEKGKYVELRCDPISGHTALYWYRQSLGQGPEFLIYFQGTGAADDSGLPNDRFFAVRPEGSVSTLKIQRTERGDSAVYLCASSPRGSSSGANVLTFGAGSRLTVL.

This chain uses TRBV4-3 with TRBJ2-7; possibly TRBD1 for D (5 bases). The germline V and J ends were trimmed by 4 bases and 6 bases, with 19 bases remaining between them. Germline values: CDR1 LGHNA, CDR2 YSLEER. The CDR3 consists of 15 residues. CDR3 coding DNA: TGCGCCAGCAGCCCCCATATAGGGGTCCCTCTCGAGCAGTACTTC. Protein product: CASSPHIGVPLEQYF.

The chain joins TRBV18 to TRBJ2-2; maybe TRBD2 (6 bases). Trimming cost V 1 base and J 4 bases, with 10 bases left between them. CDR1 is KGHSH, CDR2 LQKENI, per germline. The CDR3 loop spans 15 amino acids. The CDR3 DNA reads TGTGCCAGCTCACCACGGGACTTCACCACCGGGGAGCTGTTTTTT. Protein product: CASSPRDFTTGELFF.

The chain uses TRBV27 and TRBJ2-7, with D unresolved. The V end lost 7 bases, the J end lost 6 bases, and 13 bases lay between the germline ends. Germline CDR1 MNHEY, CDR2 SMNVEV (reference sequence). The CDR3 has 12 residues. The CDR3 loop reads CASTPSTGEQYF. The CDR3 DNA reads as TGTGCCAGCACCCCGAGTACGGGCGAGCAGTACTTC.

The gene calls are TRBV20-1 and TRBJ1-2; no definite D call. This CDR3 region has 11 residues. Trimming took off 7 bases at V and 7 bases at J, with 13 bases between the two ends. Germline V gene sequence: CDR1 DFQATT, CDR2 SNEGSKA (reference sequence). The DNA of the CDR3 is TGCAGTGTCGCAGGCCCTCGTGGCTACACCTTC. This codes for CSVAGPRGYTF.

This clone was seen at least ten times. The chain joins TRBV6-5 to TRBJ2-1; 10 bases are a match to TRBD1. V gave up 8 bases and J gave up 6 bases; unmatched junction bases: 7. CDR1 MNHEY and CDR2 SVGAGI come from the germline V gene. The CDR3 loop spans 14 amino acids. The CDR3 nucleotides read TGTGCCAGCGGAACCGGGACAGGGGTCAATGAGCAGTTCTTC. Translating gives CASGTGTGVNEQFF.

This chain links TRBV11-3 with TRBJ2-7; 10 bases are shared with TRBD2. CDR3 size: 20 residues. Germline V lookup: CDR1 SGHNT, CDR2 YENEEA. Germline trimming cut 1 base from V and 4 bases from J; bases unmatched to any gene: 19. CDR3 residues: CASSLGGCLVLAGRFYEQYF. Written as DNA, the CDR3 is TGTGCCAGCAGCTTAGGGGGTTGTTTGGTACTAGCGGGACGGTTTTACGAGCAGTACTTC.

This chain uses TRBV6-2 or TRBV6-3 with TRBJ1-1; weak D call: TRBD1 (6 bases). The germline gives CDR1 MNHEY, CDR2 SVGEGT. CDR3 length equals 17 residues. The V end lost 6 bases, the J end lost 1 base, and 21 bases lay between the germline ends. Here the CDR3 reads CASSRAPRGIRNTEAFF. CDR3 sequence (DNA): TGTGCCAGCAGCCGTGCGCCCAGGGGCATTCGGAACACTGAAGCTTTCTTT.

The chain joins TRBV7-6 to TRBJ1-3; TRBD1 matches at 9 bases. Looked up from germline, CDR1 is SGHVS and CDR2 is FNYEAQ. Losses at the gene ends were 4 bases for V and 3 bases for J; bases not matched to a gene: 7. This CDR3 comprises 16 residues. CDR3 in amino acids: CASSYGQGSNGNTIYF. The DNA for the CDR3 is TGTGCCAGCAGCTACGGACAGGGGTCTAATGGAAACACCATATATTTT.

The chain is built from TRBV4-1 and TRBJ1-5, with 7 positions matching TRBD1. Germline V lookup: CDR1 MGHRA, CDR2 YSYEKL. This CDR3 region has 15 residues. V lost 4 bases to trimming and J lost 7 bases; unmatched junction nucleotides: 10. The CDR3 DNA reads TGCGCCAGCAGCCTCGGACAGGCCCCAAGCCAGCCCCAGCATTTT. Amino acids: CASSLGQAPSQPQHF.

The chain employs TRBV6-6 and TRBJ2-1, with 11 bases fitting TRBD1. Trimming at V came to 4 bases and at J to 8 bases, leaving 4 bases not matched to a gene. The CDR3 contains 14 residues. The germline V gene has CDR1 MNHNY and CDR2 SVGAGI (reference sequence). The CDR3, as DNA: TGTGCCAGCAGTTTCCCGGGACAGGGGGATGAGCAGTTCTTC. It is translated as CASSFPGQGDEQFF.